Listed below are T cell receptor beta chains from one sample, sequenced in a study of T-cell reconstitution after alpha-beta-depleted transplantation in children. TCRdb redid the calling of the PCR reads with MiXCR, one entry per CDR3 protein. The sample has around 420,000 distinct CDR3 sequences, around 16% seen once. The material was PBMCs, mostly from graft donor cells, obtained 360 days after TCRalphabeta/CD19-depleted stem cell transplant. Receptor source: a boy under three years old who had a stem cell transplant for Wiskott-Aldrich syndrome, so the T cells may come from the graft donor. Both conserved end residues are part of each CDR3. Each record gives: V gene, clone size, D gene, J gene, CDR3 protein, CDR3 DNA. D genes are given only for firm matches. The size entry is marked missing in some rows and otherwise reads once, few, many or a size class.

TRBV12-3/TRBV12-4	-	TRBD2	TRBJ2-1	CASSSSTLAGTYNEQFF	TGTGCCAGCAGTTCCTCTACACTAGCGGGAACCTACAATGAGCAGTTCTTC
TRBV6-1	-	-	TRBJ1-2	CASSEAKTVPGGYTF	TGTGCCAGCAGTGAAGCGAAGACAGTTCCGGGCGGCTACACCTTC
TRBV20-1	-	TRBD2	TRBJ2-7	CSARDRRSGSSYEQYF	TGCAGTGCTAGAGACCGCCGGAGCGGGAGCTCCTACGAGCAGTACTTC
TRBV20-1	few	TRBD1	TRBJ2-2	CSAMTGQVDTGELFF	TGCAGTGCCATGACAGGGCAGGTGGACACCGGGGAGCTGTTTTTT
TRBV29-1	-	-	TRBJ1-1	CSVEAVRGKGSNTEAFF	TGCAGCGTTGAAGCCGTTAGAGGGAAGGGATCGAACACTGAAGCTTTCTTT
TRBV6-5	-	-	TRBJ2-1	CASSYSRGGRGNNEQFF	TGTGCCAGCAGTTACTCGAGGGGGGGCAGGGGGAACAATGAGCAGTTCTTC
TRBV10-3	-	TRBD2	TRBJ2-1	CAFSLSLGLADSFPDEQFF	TGTGCCTTCAGTTTGTCCCTCGGACTAGCGGATTCCTTTCCGGATGAGCAGTTCTTC
TRBV4-1	-	TRBD1	TRBJ2-7	CASSQDGIGTGRREQYF	TGCGCCAGCAGCCAAGATGGAATTGGGACAGGTCGTCGGGAGCAGTACTTC
TRBV4-3	many	TRBD2	TRBJ2-2	CASSQDRGLAGGEELFF	TGCGCCAGCAGCCAAGATCGGGGACTAGCGGGGGGTGAGGAGCTGTTTTTT
TRBV11-3	-	-	TRBJ1-1	CASSLRGSNTEAFF	TGTGCCAGCAGCTTACGAGGGTCCAACACTGAAGCTTTCTTT
TRBV4-1	few	TRBD1	TRBJ2-1	CASSQDQGQSNNEQFF	TGCGCCAGCAGCCAAGATCAGGGACAGAGCAACAATGAGCAGTTCTTC
TRBV5-6	few	TRBD2	TRBJ2-1	CASSLVGSGTTSYNEQFF	TGTGCCAGCAGCTTGGTTGGGTCCGGGACTACCTCCTACAATGAGCAGTTCTTC
TRBV12-3/TRBV12-4	few	TRBD1	TRBJ1-4	CASSLRQGRNEKLFF	TGTGCCAGCAGTTTAAGACAGGGGCGGAATGAAAAACTGTTTTTT
TRBV12-3/TRBV12-4	few	TRBD2	TRBJ2-1	CASRPSGRYEQFF	TGTGCCAGCAGACCTAGCGGGAGGTATGAGCAGTTCTTC
TRBV3-1	few	TRBD1	TRBJ1-2	CASSHSWTGKDGYTF	TGTGCCAGCAGCCATTCCTGGACAGGGAAGGATGGCTACACCTTC
TRBV10-3	-	TRBD2	TRBJ2-2	CAISETSGRSTGELFF	TGTGCCATCAGTGAAACTAGCGGGAGGAGTACCGGGGAGCTGTTTTTT
TRBV11-2	few	-	TRBJ2-3	CASRSRADTQYF	TGTGCCAGCAGGTCCAGGGCAGATACGCAGTATTTT
TRBV11-1	-	TRBD1	TRBJ2-2	CASSLVTGTGMFRYELFF	TGTGCCAGCAGCCTCGTTACCGGGACAGGGATGTTCCGGTATGAGCTGTTTTTT
TRBV6-4	-	TRBD1	TRBJ1-5	CASNQGQGNDQPQHF	TGTGCCAGCAACCAGGGACAGGGGAACGATCAGCCCCAGCATTTT
TRBV7-9	many	-	TRBJ2-7	CASSAGRDRKYEQYF	TGTGCCAGCAGCGCGGGCCGGGACCGTAAATACGAGCAGTACTTC
TRBV11-2	many	TRBD2	TRBJ2-5	CASSRGLGETQYF	TGTGCCAGCAGCAGGGGACTAGGAGAGACCCAGTACTTC
TRBV5-6	few	-	TRBJ2-5	CASSLVHRDEQETQYF	TGTGCCAGCAGCTTGGTGCACAGGGATGAGCAAGAGACCCAGTACTTC
TRBV28	many	TRBD2	TRBJ2-3	CASSLSGGSTDTQYF	TGTGCCAGCAGTCTGTCGGGAGGCAGCACAGATACGCAGTATTTT
TRBV6-1	few	TRBD1	TRBJ2-1	CASSPDRGRNNEQFF	TGTGCCAGCAGCCCGGACAGGGGGCGAAACAATGAGCAGTTCTTC
TRBV9	-	TRBD2	TRBJ2-7	CASSVGPGLADYEQYF	TGTGCCAGCAGCGTAGGTCCGGGACTAGCGGACTACGAGCAGTACTTC
TRBV10-3	-	-	TRBJ2-1	CAISEAGIGSYNEQFF	TGTGCCATCAGTGAGGCTGGGATCGGATCCTACAATGAGCAGTTCTTC
TRBV2	-	TRBD1	TRBJ2-7	CATGDSNFYEQYF	TGTGCCACCGGGGACAGCAACTTCTACGAGCAGTACTTC
TRBV7-9	-	-	TRBJ2-3	CASRGQFPDTQYF	TGTGCCAGCCGCGGTCAATTCCCAGATACGCAGTATTTT
TRBV5-2	-	-	TRBJ1-4	CAMSAGVHCTTNEKLFF	TGTGCCATGAGCGCTGGGGTCCACTGCACAACTAATGAAAAACTGTTTTTT
TRBV12-3/TRBV12-4	-	-	TRBJ2-5	CASSFGGKFRETQYF	TGTGCCAGCAGTTTCGGCGGGAAGTTTCGGGAGACCCAGTACTTC